This T cell receptor (beta chain) was obtained from a study of spatial heterogeneity in lung cancer. Time point given: sample taken at primary tumor resection. Material for sequencing was whole RNA from tumor, nontumor lung or frozen PBMC, left unsorted. TCRdb passed the 5' RACE reads through MiXCR, listing each CDR3 protein once. This table holds 6,000 to 8,000 distinct CDR3 sequences, roughly a tenth found once. This clonotype appeared many times. The germline V and J ends were trimmed by 4 bases and 5 bases, with 11 bases remaining between them. Germline V gene data show CDR1 as WSHSY and CDR2 as SAAADI. The CDR3 contains 13 residues.

The sequences come from normal lung tissue next to the tumor, collected at surgery. This sequence originates from a male donor with early-stage non-small cell lung cancer. The V and J genes are TRBV10-2 and TRBJ2-5, with a tentative D call TRBD1 (6 bases). The chain's CDR3 is CASSATGSETQYF. The CDR3 coding sequence is TGCGCCAGCAGTGCAACAGGGAGTGAGACCCAGTACTTC.